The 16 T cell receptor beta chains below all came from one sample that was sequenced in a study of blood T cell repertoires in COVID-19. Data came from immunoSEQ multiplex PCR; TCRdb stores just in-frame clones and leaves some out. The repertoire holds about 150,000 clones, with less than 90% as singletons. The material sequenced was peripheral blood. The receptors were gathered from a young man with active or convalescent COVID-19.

The CDR3 DNA reads TGTGCCGCTGGAGGAGGGTCACAGATGCCCCAGCATTTT. It is translated as CAAGGGSQMPQHF. V gene TRBV19 combines with J gene TRBJ1-5; no definite D call. Trimming pared 11 bases from V and 9 bases from J, leaving 20 bases between. Germline-derived CDR1 and CDR2 are LNHDA and SQIVND (reference sequence). The CDR3 is made up of 13 amino acids.

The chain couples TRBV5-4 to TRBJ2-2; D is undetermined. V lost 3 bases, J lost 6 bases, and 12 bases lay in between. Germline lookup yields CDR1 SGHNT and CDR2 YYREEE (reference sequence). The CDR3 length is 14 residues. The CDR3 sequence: CASSSPTRPGELFF. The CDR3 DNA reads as TGTGCCAGCAGCTCGCCCACGCGTCCCGGGGAGCTGTTTTTT.

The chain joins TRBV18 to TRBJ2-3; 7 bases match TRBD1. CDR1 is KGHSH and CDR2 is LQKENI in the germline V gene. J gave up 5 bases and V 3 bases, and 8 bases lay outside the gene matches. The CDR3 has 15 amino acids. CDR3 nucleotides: TGTGCCAGCTCACCCGCAGACAGGGTCGGAGATACGCAGTATTTT. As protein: CASSPADRVGDTQYF.

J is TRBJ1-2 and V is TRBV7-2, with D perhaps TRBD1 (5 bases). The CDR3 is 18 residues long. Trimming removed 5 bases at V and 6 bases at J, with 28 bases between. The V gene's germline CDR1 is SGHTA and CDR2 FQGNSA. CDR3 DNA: TGTGCCAGCAGCCGTGGAGGGGCGGCGGGGGTCATAGGGGATGGCTACACCTTC. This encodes CASSRGGAAGVIGDGYTF.

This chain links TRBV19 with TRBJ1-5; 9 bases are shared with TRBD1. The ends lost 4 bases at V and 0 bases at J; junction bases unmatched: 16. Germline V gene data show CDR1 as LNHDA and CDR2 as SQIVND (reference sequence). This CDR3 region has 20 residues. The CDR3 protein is CASSKFPGQGPGYSNQPQHF. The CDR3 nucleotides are TGTGCCAGTAGTAAGTTTCCCGGACAGGGGCCGGGATATAGCAATCAGCCCCAGCATTTT.

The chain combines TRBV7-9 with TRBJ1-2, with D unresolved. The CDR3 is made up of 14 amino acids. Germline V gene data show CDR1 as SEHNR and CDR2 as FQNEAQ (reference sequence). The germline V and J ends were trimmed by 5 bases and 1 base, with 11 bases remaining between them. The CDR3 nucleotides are TGTGCCAGCAGCCCCGGGTTCTTTAACTATGGCTACACCTTC. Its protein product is CASSPGFFNYGYTF. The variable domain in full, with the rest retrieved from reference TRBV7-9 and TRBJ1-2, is DTGVSQNPRHKITKRGQNVTFRCDPISEHNRLYWYRQTLGQGPEFLTYFQNEAQLEKSRLLSDRFSAERPKGSFSTLEIQRTEQGDSAMYLCASSPGFFNYGYTFGSGTRLTVV.

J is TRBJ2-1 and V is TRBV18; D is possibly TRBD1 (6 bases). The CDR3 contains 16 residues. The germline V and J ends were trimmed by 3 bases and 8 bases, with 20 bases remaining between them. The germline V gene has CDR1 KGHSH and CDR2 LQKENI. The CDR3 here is CASSPTVGQTGHEQFF. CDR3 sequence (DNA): TGTGCCAGCTCACCTACCGTCGGACAGACGGGCCATGAGCAGTTCTTC.

This chain's CDR3 is CASSQEYGNTIYF. The CDR3 coding sequence is TGTGCCAGCAGCCAAGAGTATGGAAACACCATATATTTT. The V call is TRBV4-2, the J call TRBJ1-3; D gene unclear. The CDR3 has 13 amino acids. CDR1 is LGHNA and CDR2 is YNFKEQ in the germline V gene. V dropped 0 bases and J dropped 3 bases, with 3 bases sitting between them.

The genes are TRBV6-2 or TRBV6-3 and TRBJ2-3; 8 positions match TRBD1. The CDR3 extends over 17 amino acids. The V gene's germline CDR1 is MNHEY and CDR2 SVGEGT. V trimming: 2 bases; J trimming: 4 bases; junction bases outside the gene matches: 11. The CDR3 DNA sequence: TGTGCCAGCAGTTACCTAGGACAGGGTGTGAGTCCAGATACGCAGTATTTT. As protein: CASSYLGQGVSPDTQYF.

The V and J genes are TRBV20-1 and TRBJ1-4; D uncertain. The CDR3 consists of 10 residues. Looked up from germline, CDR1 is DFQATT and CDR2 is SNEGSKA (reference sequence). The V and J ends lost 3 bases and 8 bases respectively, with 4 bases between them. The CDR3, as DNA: TGCAGTGCTAGCAGGGAAAAACTGTTTTTT. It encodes CSASREKLFF.

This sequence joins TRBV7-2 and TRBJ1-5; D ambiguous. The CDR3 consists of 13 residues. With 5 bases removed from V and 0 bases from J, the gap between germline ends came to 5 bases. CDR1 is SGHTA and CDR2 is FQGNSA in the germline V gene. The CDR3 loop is CASSPRSNQPQHF. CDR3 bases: TGTGCCAGCAGCCCGCGTAGCAATCAGCCCCAGCATTTT.

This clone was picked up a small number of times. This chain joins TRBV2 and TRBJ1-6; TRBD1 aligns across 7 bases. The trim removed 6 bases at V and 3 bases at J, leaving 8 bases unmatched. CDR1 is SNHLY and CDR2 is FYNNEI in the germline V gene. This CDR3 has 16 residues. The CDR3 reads CASSTRTGIYNSPLHF. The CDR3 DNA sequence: TGTGCCAGCAGCACCAGGACAGGAATCTATAATTCACCCCTCCACTTT.

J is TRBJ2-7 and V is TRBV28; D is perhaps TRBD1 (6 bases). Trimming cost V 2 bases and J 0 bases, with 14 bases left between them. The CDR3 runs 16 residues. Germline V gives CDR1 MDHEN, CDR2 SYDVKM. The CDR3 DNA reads TGTGCCAGCAGTTTACCCCAGGGGTTAAGCTCCTACGAGCAGTACTTC. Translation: CASSLPQGLSSYEQYF.

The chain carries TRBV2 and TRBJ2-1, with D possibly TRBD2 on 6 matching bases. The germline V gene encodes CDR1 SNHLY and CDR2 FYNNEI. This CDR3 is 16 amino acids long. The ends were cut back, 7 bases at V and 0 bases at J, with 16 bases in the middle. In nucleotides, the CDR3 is TGTGCCAGCACCCGCGACGGGGGTAGCTCCTACAATGAGCAGTTCTTC. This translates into CASTRDGGSSYNEQFF.

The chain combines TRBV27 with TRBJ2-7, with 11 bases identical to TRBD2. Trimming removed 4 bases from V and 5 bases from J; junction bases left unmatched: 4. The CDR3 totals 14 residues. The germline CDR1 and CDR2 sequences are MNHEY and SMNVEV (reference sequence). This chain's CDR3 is CASSSSGGRNEQYF. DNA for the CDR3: TGTGCCAGCAGTTCTAGCGGGGGGCGAAACGAGCAGTACTTC.

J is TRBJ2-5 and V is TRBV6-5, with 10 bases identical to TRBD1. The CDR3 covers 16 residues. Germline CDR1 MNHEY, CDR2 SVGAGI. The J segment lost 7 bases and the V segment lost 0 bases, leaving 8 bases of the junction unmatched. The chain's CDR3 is CASSYSRDRGARTQYF. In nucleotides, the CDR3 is TGTGCCAGCAGTTACTCGAGGGACAGGGGTGCGAGGACCCAGTACTTC.